There are a few counts of the clone carrying this T cell receptor beta chain. Germline values: CDR1 KGHDR, CDR2 SFDVKD. V was shortened by 0 bases and J by 9 bases, with 14 bases between the two germline ends. The CDR3 contains 15 residues. This record comes from a study of blood T cell repertoires in COVID-19. Some clones are missing from TCRdb's copy, which holds only in-frame ones; the method was immunoSEQ multiplex PCR. Among about 120,000 clones listed, around 74% were seen once. The sequence was obtained from a man between 60 and 75 years old with acute or convalescent COVID-19. The chain combines TRBV24-1 with TRBJ2-1; D might be TRBD2 (7 bases). Material for sequencing was peripheral blood. The CDR3 region is CATSDLGSGGTEQFF. Here the CDR3 DNA reads TGTGCCACCAGTGATTTGGGGTCGGGGGGCACTGAGCAGTTCTTC.